The present entry profiles one T cell receptor beta chain with its context. Clones were read by immunoSEQ multiplex PCR, and TCRdb kept only the in-frame ones, dropping some. The sample consists of over a million clones, under 99% of them appearing once. This specimen comes from a study of shared clonotypes between healthy human individuals. Background on the study: Sampling drew on donors who were two women and three men aged 18 to 49.

The V gene end was trimmed by 2 bases and the J gene end by 7 bases; junction bases not matched to a gene: 14. CDR3 length: 16 residues. In germline, CDR1 is SGDLS, CDR2 YYNGEE. V and J are TRBV9 and TRBJ2-5, with TRBD1 identical over 7 bases. This clonotype originated in a man aged 25 to 40 in good health. Specimen: naive CD4+ T cells sorted from blood. Subset indicated: CD45RA+ positively selected. The CDR3 sequence: CASSVEYRGTSVTQYF. The CDR3, as DNA: TGTGCCAGCAGCGTTGAATACAGGGGCACCTCCGTGACCCAGTACTTC.